This T cell receptor (beta chain) was profiled in a study of PD-1 blockade in classical Hodgkin lymphoma (dated by TCRdb to the early 2020s). Broadly, across the study: Nivolumab dosing was 3 mg/kg intravenously every 2 weeks, continuing until either disease progression or unacceptable toxicity. To define a peripheral blood immune signature of response to PD-1 blockade in classical Hodgkin lymphoma, the study combined TCR beta sequencing with CyTOF.

The time point label here, explained by the study, means: cycle 4 day 1 (C4D1), after more than five weeks of nivolumab. All trial patients had relapsed after autologous stem cell transplantation, with cohorts A, B and C differing in prior brentuximab vedotin exposure. The trial cohort comprised some 60 patients with relapsed/refractory classical Hodgkin lymphoma whose best overall responses were complete response, partial response or progressive disease. Single-agent nivolumab was administered to trial patients in the multi-cohort phase II CheckMate 205 trial. Best overall response was determined by an independent review committee according to the 2007 International Working Group response criteria. Trial PBMCs were obtained immediately prior to nivolumab initiation (C1D1) and on therapy at cycle 2 day 1 and cycle 4 day 1. Peripheral blood was collected in 8 mL Vacutainer Cell Preparation Tubes, from which PBMCs were isolated by centrifugation and then cryopreserved.

V is trimmed back by 0 bases and J by 0 bases, and the junction contains 4 bases that no gene match accounts for. The germline V gene supplies CDR1 SGHDT and CDR2 YYEEEE. The CDR3 starts with the cysteine, ends with the phenylalanine, and has 16 residues. Only the CDR3 region is kept as DNA, spanning 48 bases read in frame from base 1. The Qiagen DNeasy kit was used to extract genomic DNA both from unsorted PBMCs and from the negatively selected CD4+ and CD8+ fractions. Amplification of TCR beta CDR3 regions was done by immunoSEQ multiplex PCR with primers that anneal to V and J segments. Amplification bias was minimized using a synthetic immune receptor repertoire, and residual bias was removed computationally after sequencing. Per the original workflow: Repertoire diversity was quantified as the Shannon entropy index using custom Python scripts. The unsorted, CD4+ and CD8+ repertoires were each analyzed separately, with the exception of combined analyses, where CD4+ and CD8+ sequences were merged in silico. Clonal expansion was defined as a frequency increase of at least 2-fold after treatment compared with C1D1, and clones undetected at baseline were assigned a pseudocount of 0.5. Clones with 0 or 1 copy at C1D1 were defined as singleton clones, while clones with 2 or more copies were defined as non-singleton clones. Clones expanded in unsorted samples were annotated as CD4+, CD8+ or unknown by matching protein sequences in sorted samples from the same patient. Wilcoxon tests on paired samples were used to test changes in diversity from C1D1 to C4D1. Here the immuneACCESS table is served through TCRdb, limited to in-frame sequences with V and J called. Missing clones are a known gap in these copies; in checked studies unresolved V genes cover under half, and the rest lacks a known reason. Clone size and the V and J calls come from that table; the DNA yielded D and trimming. The sample has approximately 93,000 clones on record, around four fifths of them singletons. The top ten clones comprise 8% to 9.5% of the sample.

This clone was picked up one time. It has no known antigen specificity. Qualities for individual bases were not recorded, and no much larger clone is one base off. Beyond this particular receptor, the publication reports: Baseline diversity similar to that of newly diagnosed patients was observed in trial patients achieving complete response, whereas significantly lower diversity was observed in partial responders and progressors. Newly diagnosed patients were reported to have lower baseline TCR diversity than healthy donors, and relapsed/refractory patients were reported to have lower baseline TCR diversity still. The study was limited to a single clinical trial cohort, and causes of repertoire differences, possibly disease activity or prior therapy, remained undefined. A significant rise by C4D1 was seen in CD4+ but not CD8+ TCR diversity (p=0.0027 vs p=0.16), with the rise being most apparent in complete responders (p=0.02). Patients starting nivolumab less than 1 year after ASCT had lower diversity and were excluded from later analyses to avoid confounding by immune reconstitution.

The sequencing used peripheral blood mononuclear cells (PBMCs), collected before the fourth cycle of nivolumab. The sequence was obtained from a human donor with classical Hodgkin lymphoma. The sequence joins TRBV5-6 to TRBJ1-1; 8 middle bases align to TRBD1. The CDR3 reads CASSLGQGFMNTEAFF. The DNA sequence follows: TGTGCCAGCAGCTTGGGACAGGGGTTCATGAACACTGAAGCTTTCTTT.